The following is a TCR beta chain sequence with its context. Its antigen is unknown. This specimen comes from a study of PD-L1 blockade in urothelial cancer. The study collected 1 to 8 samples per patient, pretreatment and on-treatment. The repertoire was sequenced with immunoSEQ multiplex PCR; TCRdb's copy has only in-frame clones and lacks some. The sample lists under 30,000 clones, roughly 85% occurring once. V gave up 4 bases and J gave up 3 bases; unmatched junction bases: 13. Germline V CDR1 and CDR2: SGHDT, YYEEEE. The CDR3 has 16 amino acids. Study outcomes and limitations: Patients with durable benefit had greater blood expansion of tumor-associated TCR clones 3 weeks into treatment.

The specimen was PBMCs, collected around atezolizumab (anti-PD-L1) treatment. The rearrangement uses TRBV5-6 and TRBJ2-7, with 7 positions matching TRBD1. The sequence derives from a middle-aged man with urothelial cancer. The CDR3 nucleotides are TGTGCCAGCAGCCCCTCCTTAGACAGGGATCTCTACGAGCAGTACTTC. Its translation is CASSPSLDRDLYEQYF.